This T cell receptor beta chain was captured in a study of metastatic and nonmetastatic thyroid tumors. Study results and caveats: Within blood and tumor, benign nodules reportedly had significantly lower TCR beta diversity than malignant thyroid tumors did.

No patient received treatment before thyroid surgery. Using MiXCR, TCRdb re-called clones from the PCR reads. The repertoire consists of approximately 15,000 clones, with about 30% occurring once and the leading ten covering roughly 13%. CDR3 length: 14 residues. The germline V gene encodes CDR1 DFQATT and CDR2 SNEGSKA (reference sequence). V was pared by 3 bases and J by 8 bases, with 16 bases between. Of note for this clone: What it binds is unknown.

The sequenced sample was tumor tissue. The chain recombines TRBV20-1 with TRBJ1-4; D uncertain. The sequence came from a male donor with papillary thyroid cancer or a benign thyroid nodule (not recorded which). Some clones in this sample may be carry-over from other donors' samples. The CDR3 nucleotides are TGCAGTGCTAGGTTCCTTACGGAGACCGAAAAACTGTTTTTT. Protein sequence: CSARFLTETEKLFF.